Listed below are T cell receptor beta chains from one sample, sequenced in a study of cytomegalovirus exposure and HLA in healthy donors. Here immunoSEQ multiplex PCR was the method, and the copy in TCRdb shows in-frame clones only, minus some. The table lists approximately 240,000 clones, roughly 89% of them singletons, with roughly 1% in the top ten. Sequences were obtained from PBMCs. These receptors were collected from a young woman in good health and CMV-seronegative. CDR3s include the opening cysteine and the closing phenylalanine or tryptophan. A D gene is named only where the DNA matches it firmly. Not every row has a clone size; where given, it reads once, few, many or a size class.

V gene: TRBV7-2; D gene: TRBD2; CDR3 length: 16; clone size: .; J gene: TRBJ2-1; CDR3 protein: CASSLGGGGPGNEQFF; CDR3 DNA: TGTGCCAGCAGCTTAGGCGGGGGGGGGCCGGGGAATGAGCAGTTCTTC
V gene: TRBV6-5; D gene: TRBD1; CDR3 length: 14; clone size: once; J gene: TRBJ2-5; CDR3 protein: CASSYPDRAQTQYF; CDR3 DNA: TGTGCCAGCAGTTACCCGGACAGGGCACAGACCCAGTACTTC
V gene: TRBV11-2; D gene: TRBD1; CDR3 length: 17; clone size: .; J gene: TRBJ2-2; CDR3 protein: CASSSNPLDRAAGELFF; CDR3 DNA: TGTGCCAGCAGCTCTAATCCCCTGGACAGGGCGGCCGGGGAGCTGTTTTTT
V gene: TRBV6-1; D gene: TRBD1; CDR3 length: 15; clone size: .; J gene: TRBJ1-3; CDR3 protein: CASSEYGTGVNTIYF; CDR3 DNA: TGTGCCAGCAGTGAATACGGGACAGGGGTAAACACCATATATTTT
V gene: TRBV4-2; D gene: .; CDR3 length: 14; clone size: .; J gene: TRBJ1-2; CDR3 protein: CASSQEGAGAGYTF; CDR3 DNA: TGTGCCAGCAGCCAAGAGGGCGCGGGGGCCGGCTACACCTTC
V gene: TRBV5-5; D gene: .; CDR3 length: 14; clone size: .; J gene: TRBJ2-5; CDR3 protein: CASRYDGTQETQYF; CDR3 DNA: TGTGCCAGCAGGTACGACGGGACACAAGAGACCCAGTACTTC
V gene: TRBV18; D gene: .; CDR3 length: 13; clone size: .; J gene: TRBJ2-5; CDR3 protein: CASSPLVRETQYF; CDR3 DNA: TGTGCCAGCTCACCACTTGTGAGGGAGACCCAGTACTTC
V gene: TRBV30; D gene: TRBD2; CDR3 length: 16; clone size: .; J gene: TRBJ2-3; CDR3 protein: CAWSVVASGLTDTQYF; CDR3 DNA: TGTGCCTGGAGTGTCGTAGCTAGCGGGCTCACAGATACGCAGTATTTT
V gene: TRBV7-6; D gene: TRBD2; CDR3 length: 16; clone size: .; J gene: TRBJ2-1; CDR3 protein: CASSFSLAGGVREQFF; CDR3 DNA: TGTGCCAGCAGCTTTTCTCTAGCGGGAGGGGTTCGTGAGCAGTTCTTC
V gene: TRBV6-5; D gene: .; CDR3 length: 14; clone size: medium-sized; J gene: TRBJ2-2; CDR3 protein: CASSYGGVAGELFF; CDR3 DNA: TGTGCCAGCAGTTACGGAGGGGTTGCCGGGGAGCTGTTTTTT
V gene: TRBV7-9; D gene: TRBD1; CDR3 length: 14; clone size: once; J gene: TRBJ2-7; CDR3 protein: CASSFRGSLEEQYF; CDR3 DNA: TGTGCCAGCAGCTTCAGGGGGTCCCTGGAGGAGCAGTACTTC
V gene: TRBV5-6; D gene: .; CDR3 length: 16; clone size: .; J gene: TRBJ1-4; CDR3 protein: CASSLGRGATNEKLFF; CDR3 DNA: TGTGCCAGCAGCTTGGGCAGGGGAGCAACTAATGAAAAACTGTTTTTT
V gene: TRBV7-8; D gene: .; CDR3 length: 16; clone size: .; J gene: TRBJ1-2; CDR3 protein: CASSSPSQGSLYGYTF; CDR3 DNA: TGTGCCAGCAGCTCCCCGAGTCAGGGTAGTCTATATGGCTACACCTTC
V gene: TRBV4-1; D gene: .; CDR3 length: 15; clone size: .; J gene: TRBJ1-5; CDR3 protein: CASSHKSIANQPQHF; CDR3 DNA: TGCGCCAGCAGCCATAAGTCCATTGCGAATCAGCCCCAGCATTTT